One and the same sample provided the 27 T cell receptor beta chains below, sequenced in a study of technical replicates of blood from a few donors. Assay: immunoSEQ multiplex PCR; the TCRdb copy retains only in-frame clones and omits some. The sample consists of tens of thousands of clones, approximately 90% of them appearing once. The sequenced sample consisted of PBMCs. Receptors were obtained from a human donor in good health. Some clones in this sample may be carry-over from other donors' samples.

This sequence joins TRBV2 and TRBJ1-2, with D perhaps TRBD1 (6 bases). Deletions cut 7 bases from V and 1 base from J, with 19 bases between. CDR1 is SNHLY, CDR2 FYNNEI, per germline. The CDR3 length is 16 residues. For the CDR3, the DNA is TGTGCCAGCACCCCCGGGGGGGCCCTTGATAACTATGGCTACACCTTC. Protein product: CASTPGGALDNYGYTF. The whole variable domain, remainder taken from reference TRBV2 and TRBJ1-2, is EPEVTQTPSHQVTQMGQEVILRCVPISNHLYFYWYRQILGQKVEFLVSFYNNEISEKSEIFDDQFSVERPDGSNFTLKIRSTKLEDSAMYFCASTPGGALDNYGYTFGSGTRLTVV.

The chain carries TRBV29-1 and TRBJ2-7; 12 bases map to TRBD1. The germline V gene encodes CDR1 SQVTM and CDR2 ANQGSEA. There are 16 residues in the CDR3. J lost 2 bases, V lost 6 bases, and 11 bases had no gene match. The CDR3 coding sequence is TGCAGCGTCAACGGGGGACAGGGGGCGAGGGCCTACGAGCAGTACTTC. It codes for CSVNGGQGARAYEQYF.

The J gene is TRBJ1-2, the V gene TRBV29-1; 7 bases line up with TRBD1. The V segment lost 5 bases and the J segment 0 bases; nucleotides outside the gene matches: 6. CDR3 length: 14 residues. Germline V gene sequence: CDR1 SQVTM, CDR2 ANQGSEA. The CDR3 region is CSVKPGTANYGYTF. CDR3 bases: TGCAGCGTTAAACCCGGGACAGCTAACTATGGCTACACCTTC. Complete variable domain (other parts from reference TRBV29-1 and TRBJ1-2): SAVISQKPSRDICQRGTSLTIQCQVDSQVTMMFWYRQQPGQSLTLIATANQGSEATYESGFVIDKFPISRPNLTFSTLTVSNMSPEDSSIYLCSVKPGTANYGYTFGSGTRLTVV.

The chain couples TRBV19 to TRBJ2-2; TRBD1 aligns across 7 bases. Trimming took 4 bases from V and 1 from J; bases not matched to a gene: 6. From germline, CDR1 is LNHDA and CDR2 SQIVND (reference sequence). This CDR3 spans 16 amino acids. CDR3 amino acids: CASSNRQGQNTGELFF. CDR3 DNA sequence: TGTGCCAGTAGTAACAGACAGGGCCAGAACACCGGGGAGCTGTTTTTT. Combining the CDR3 with reference TRBV19 and TRBJ2-2 gives the whole variable domain DGGITQSPKYLFRKEGQNVTLSCEQNLNHDAMYWYRQDPGQGLRLIYYSQIVNDFQKGDIAEGYSVSREKKESFPLTVTSAQKNPTAFYLCASSNRQGQNTGELFFGEGSRLTVL.

The chain joins TRBV4-3 to TRBJ1-2; 8 nucleotides match TRBD1. The CDR3 contains 15 residues. Germline trimming cut 0 bases from V and 5 bases from J; bases unmatched to any gene: 5. CDR1 is LGHNA, CDR2 YSLEER, per germline. The CDR3 DNA follows: TGCGCCAGCAGCCAAGACAGGGGGCCGGGGTATGGCTACACCTTC. It specifies CASSQDRGPGYGYTF.

The chain combines TRBV6-4 with TRBJ2-7; the match to TRBD2 covers 9 bases. The CDR3 runs to 14 residues. J was trimmed by 4 bases and V by 6 bases; bases with no gene match: 7. Looked up from germline, CDR1 is MRHNA and CDR2 is SNTAGT. CDR3 coding DNA: TGTGCCAGCAGACCTTTGGCGGGAGGGTACGAGCAGTACTTC. Translating gives CASRPLAGGYEQYF.

Only one count was recorded for this clone. The CDR3 sequence is CASSGAPGLFYNEQFF. The CDR3 DNA reads as TGTGCCAGTAGTGGCGCGCCGGGACTATTCTACAATGAGCAGTTCTTC. This chain uses TRBV19 with TRBJ2-1; 7 nucleotides line up with TRBD2. Per germline, CDR1 LNHDA and CDR2 SQIVND (reference sequence). The CDR3 sequence is 16 residues long. Trimming removed 5 bases from V and 3 bases from J; junction bases left unmatched: 10.

This chain joins TRBV7-9 and TRBJ1-2, with D perhaps TRBD1 (5 bases). Germline CDR1 reads SEHNR; CDR2 reads FQNEAQ (reference sequence). This CDR3 contains 14 residues. V was pared by 5 bases and J by 4 bases, with 14 bases between. CDR3 sequence: CASSRGGGGYGYTF. As DNA, the CDR3 is TGTGCCAGCAGCCGGGGAGGTGGGGGCTATGGCTACACCTTC.

This chain's CDR3 is CASSVDPGGNQPQHF. The CDR3 DNA reads as TGTGCCAGCAGCGTAGACCCCGGTGGCAATCAGCCCCAGCATTTT. The chain joins TRBV9 to TRBJ1-5; D unclear. Germline V gene lookup returns CDR1 SGDLS and CDR2 YYNGEE. With 0 bases removed from V and 2 bases from J, the gap between germline ends came to 9 bases. The CDR3 is made up of 15 amino acids.

The V and J genes are TRBV5-4 and TRBJ2-2; TRBD2 aligns across 13 bases. V dropped 4 bases and J dropped 7; count of bases not matched to a gene: 10. The CDR3 is made up of 17 amino acids. Germline V gene sequence: CDR1 SGHNT, CDR2 YYREEE (reference sequence). The CDR3 protein is CASSPQLAGGPNGELFF. The CDR3 DNA reads as TGTGCCAGCAGCCCCCAACTAGCGGGAGGGCCTAACGGGGAGCTGTTTTTT.

The gene calls are TRBV28 and TRBJ2-1; the match to TRBD2 covers 7 bases. The J segment lost 2 bases and the V segment lost 3 bases, leaving 4 bases of the junction unmatched. This CDR3 is 15 amino acids long. CDR1 and CDR2 (germline): MDHEN, SYDVKM. CDR3 residues: CASSLGGSTYNEQFF. CDR3 sequence (DNA): TGTGCCAGCAGTTTGGGGGGGTCTACCTACAATGAGCAGTTCTTC. The whole variable domain, remainder taken from reference TRBV28 and TRBJ2-1, is DVKVTQSSRYLVKRTGEKVFLECVQDMDHENMFWYRQDPGLGLRLIYFSYDVKMKEKGDIPEGYSVSREKKERFSLILESASTNQTSMYLCASSLGGSTYNEQFFGPGTRLTVL.

J is TRBJ1-1 and V is TRBV2; D possibly corresponds to TRBD1 (6 bases). Germline V gene lookup returns CDR1 SNHLY and CDR2 FYNNEI. V was pared by 6 bases and J by 2 bases, with 16 bases between. CDR3 length: 15 residues. The CDR3 region has the DNA TGTGCCAGCAGGAAGGGGACAACTGATAACACTGAAGCTTTCTTT. It yields the protein CASRKGTTDNTEAFF. Full variable domain (missing parts from reference TRBV2 and TRBJ1-1): EPEVTQTPSHQVTQMGQEVILRCVPISNHLYFYWYRQILGQKVEFLVSFYNNEISEKSEIFDDQFSVERPDGSNFTLKIRSTKLEDSAMYFCASRKGTTDNTEAFFGQGTRLTVV.

The rearrangement links TRBV19 to TRBJ1-1; D gene unclear. The germline V gene encodes CDR1 LNHDA and CDR2 SQIVND (reference sequence). There are 16 residues in the CDR3. The V end was cut by 4 bases, the J end by 0 bases, with 15 bases between. The CDR3 nucleotides are TGTGCCAGTAGTAGCCCCTTTAACTGGTTGAACACTGAAGCTTTCTTT. Translation: CASSSPFNWLNTEAFF.

This rearrangement joins TRBV15 to TRBJ2-7; tentative D call: TRBD1 (5 bases). V was cut by 1 base and J by 2 bases, with 9 bases left in between. The CDR3 extends over 14 amino acids. The germline CDR1 and CDR2 sequences are LNHNV and YYDKDF (reference sequence). CDR3 bases: TGTGCCACCAGCAGAGGGCCGACAGCCTACGAGCAGTACTTC. Translation gives CATSRGPTAYEQYF.

This chain's CDR3 is CASSPFPPLEFNTGELFF. DNA of the CDR3: TGCGCCAGCAGCCCATTTCCCCCATTAGAATTTAACACCGGGGAGCTGTTTTTT. V usage is TRBV4-1 and J usage is TRBJ2-2; D gene ambiguous. The CDR3 is 18 amino acids. Germline V gene sequence: CDR1 MGHRA, CDR2 YSYEKL. V lost 4 bases to trimming and J lost 2 bases, with 20 bases between them.

This clone has a handful of counts. The chain links TRBV2 to TRBJ1-2; 7 nucleotides agree with TRBD1. The CDR3 is 13 residues long. Germline V lookup: CDR1 SNHLY, CDR2 FYNNEI. The ends lost 5 bases at V and 2 bases at J; junction bases unmatched: 2. As DNA, the CDR3 is TGTGCCAGCAGTTCACAGGGGAACTATGGCTACACCTTC. Translation: CASSSQGNYGYTF. Filled out from reference TRBV2 and TRBJ1-2, the complete variable domain reads EPEVTQTPSHQVTQMGQEVILRCVPISNHLYFYWYRQILGQKVEFLVSFYNNEISEKSEIFDDQFSVERPDGSNFTLKIRSTKLEDSAMYFCASSSQGNYGYTFGSGTRLTVV.

CDR3 amino acids: CASSQAWGPDEQYF. The CDR3 DNA reads as TGCGCCAGCAGCCAAGCGTGGGGCCCGGACGAGCAGTACTTC. The rearrangement uses TRBV4-3 and TRBJ2-7, with D perhaps matching TRBD1 (5 bases). The germline V gene has CDR1 LGHNA and CDR2 YSLEER. The germline V and J ends were trimmed by 1 base and 5 bases, with 12 bases remaining between them. The length of the CDR3 is 14 residues.

The chain employs TRBV10-3 and TRBJ2-5; 9 nucleotides agree with TRBD2. This CDR3 comprises 15 residues. The V and J ends lost 2 bases and 5 bases, in that order; junction bases with no gene match: 6. Germline CDR1 is ENHRY and CDR2 is SYGVKD. The CDR3 DNA follows: TGTGCCATCAGTGAGCCGGGACTAGCCCGGGAGACCCAGTACTTC. Amino acids: CAISEPGLARETQYF.

The chain couples TRBV30 to TRBJ1-6; unclear D gene. In germline, CDR1 is GTSNPN, CDR2 SVGIG (reference sequence). The germline V and J ends were trimmed by 0 bases and 9 bases, with 9 bases remaining between them. The CDR3 totals 13 residues. DNA of the CDR3: TGTGCCTGGAGTGTGTGGGCCGCTTCACCCCTCCACTTT. Amino acid sequence: CAWSVWAASPLHF. The variable domain in full, with the rest retrieved from reference TRBV30 and TRBJ1-6, is SQTIHQWPATLVQPVGSPLSLECTVEGTSNPNLYWYRQAAGRGLQLLFYSVGIGQISSEVPQNLSASRPQDRQFILSSKKLLLSDSGFYLCAWSVWAASPLHFGNGTRLTVT.

V is TRBV6-6 and J is TRBJ1-1, with D unresolved. Germline-derived CDR1 and CDR2 are MNHNY and SVGAGI (reference sequence). V lost 3 bases to trimming and J lost 1 base, with 6 bases between them. The CDR3 consists of 13 residues. CDR3 protein: CASSYEGNTEAFF. The CDR3 DNA reads TGTGCCAGCAGTTATGAGGGGAACACTGAAGCTTTCTTT.

V gene TRBV5-4 combines with J gene TRBJ2-5; the D gene is possibly TRBD1 (5 bases). Trimming left V 4 bases short and J 1 base short, with 8 bases between. Germline loops: CDR1 SGHNT, CDR2 YYREEE (reference sequence). This CDR3 comprises 13 residues. CDR3 nucleotide sequence: TGTGCCAGCAGCCCACAGGTCCAAGAGACCCAGTACTTC. Translation: CASSPQVQETQYF.

The DNA of the CDR3 is TGTGCCAGCAGGGAATCCATGGGACAGGGGGCTTCACCCCTCCACTTT. Its protein is CASRESMGQGASPLHF. The chain uses TRBV13 and TRBJ1-6; 12 bases map to TRBD1. The CDR3 covers 16 residues. V shed 6 bases and J 9 bases; nucleotides not matched to a gene: 9. Germline V gene lookup returns CDR1 PRHDT and CDR2 FYEKMQ (reference sequence).

V gene TRBV18 combines with J gene TRBJ2-7; possibly TRBD1 for D (8 bases). Trimming pared 6 bases from V and 1 base from J, leaving 31 bases between. The length of the CDR3 is 20 residues. CDR1 is KGHSH and CDR2 is LQKENI in the germline V gene. The CDR3 here is CASSYGRTGRAAGASYEQYF. The CDR3 DNA is TGTGCCAGCTCGTATGGAAGGACAGGGCGAGCGGCGGGAGCGTCCTACGAGCAGTACTTC.

The chain links TRBV4-3 to TRBJ1-4; possible D gene TRBD1, 6 bases. Trimming took off 1 base at V and 5 bases at J, with 11 bases between the two ends. CDR1 and CDR2 from the germline V gene are LGHNA and YSLEER. The CDR3 length is 15 residues. The CDR3 here is CASSQAVTGNEKLFF. The CDR3 DNA reads as TGCGCCAGCAGCCAAGCTGTTACAGGGAATGAAAAACTGTTTTTT.

This clone was found a few times. The V call is TRBV19, the J call TRBJ1-1; D gene uncertain. Germline V lookup: CDR1 LNHDA, CDR2 SQIVND (reference sequence). V dropped 5 bases and J dropped 1 base, with 8 bases sitting between them. The CDR3 length is 13 residues. The CDR3 spells CASSVAQNTEAFF. For the CDR3, the DNA is TGTGCCAGTAGTGTGGCCCAGAACACTGAAGCTTTCTTT.

The chain links TRBV13 to TRBJ2-7; D remains unclear. The germline gives CDR1 PRHDT, CDR2 FYEKMQ (reference sequence). This CDR3 is 12 amino acids long. V shed 3 bases and J shed 3 bases, with 6 bases lying between them. Written as DNA, the CDR3 is TGTGCCAGCAGCTTCGTAATCTACGAGCAGTACTTC. This codes for CASSFVIYEQYF.

The CDR3 DNA follows: TGTGCCAGCAGATCTCGGGAGAGCACCTACAATGAGCAGTTCTTC. This translates into CASRSRESTYNEQFF. The V call is TRBV2, the J call TRBJ2-1, with TRBD2 as a possible D gene (6 bases). The length of the CDR3 is 15 residues. CDR1 is SNHLY and CDR2 is FYNNEI in the germline V gene. Trimming removed 6 bases at V and 2 bases at J, with 14 bases between.